This TCR beta chain was retrieved from a study of Graves' ophthalmopathy and Graves' hyperthyroidism (dated by TCRdb to between 2017 and 2018). As for the study more broadly: Peripheral blood was collected at initial diagnosis, before any treatment. The study used signatures of the TCR beta repertoire to tell Graves' ophthalmopathy apart from Graves' hyperthyroidism and to predict which patients would progress to ophthalmopathy. In total, some 130 blood samples were TCR-sequenced: 40 to 45 ophthalmopathy, approximately 75 hyperthyroidism and roughly 17 hyperthyroidism-to-ophthalmopathy patients. A discovery set of 100 patients (about 45 ophthalmopathy, about 59 stable hyperthyroidism) was enrolled to explore V-J signatures distinguishing ophthalmopathy from hyperthyroidism. An independent validation cohort was composed of some 19 hyperthyroidism patients and 17 patients who later progressed from hyperthyroidism to ophthalmopathy. In roughly 6 hyperthyroidism patients, the T-cell repertoire of thyroid tissue was compared with the T-cell repertoire of blood. Following sample collection, hyperthyroidism patients were given methimazole at a starting dose of 30 mg daily, and ophthalmopathy patients were given high-dose intravenous methylprednisolone. General findings and caveats noted by the study authors: Ophthalmopathy was separated from stable hyperthyroidism by the 13-signature model with 87.88% sensitivity and less than 82% specificity in cross-validation and with 80%/75% in the test set. Sample size was not statistically predetermined, and group allocation was not concealed from the investigators. Most of the expanded thyroid clonotypes with a frequency above 0.001 were also detected in blood, and it was suggested that the thyroid immune response may be reflected by blood repertoires. In validation, the model predicted ophthalmopathy progression with about 71% sensitivity and approximately 75% specificity; some twelve predicted patients were CT-confirmed with GO in a median of around 6.5 months.

The CDR3 spans 15 residues, from the cysteine through the phenylalanine. The CDR3 DNA has 45 bases and is translated from base 1. V is reduced by 5 bases and J by 3 bases, leaving a spacing of 14 bases between them. In the germline V gene, CDR1 corresponds to SGHVS and CDR2 to FNYEAQ. TCR beta CDR3 regions were amplified from RNA transcripts for repertoire sequencing. The first round was an RT-PCR using HTBI primers with the Qiagen OneStep RT-PCR kit, and this first round was followed by a second-round multiplex PCR, then size selection and purification. The libraries underwent paired-end sequencing with 100 bp reads on an Illumina HiSeq2000. In the authors' own workflow: SOAPnuke was used for read processing, and reads with adapters, uncalled bases, a mean Phred below 15, or no exact constant-primer or identifier match were discarded. COPE v1.2.5 was used to merge the high-quality paired reads. Unique nucleotide sequences were defined as clonotypes and aligned to IMGT TRB V, D and J references using MiTCR v1.1. The analysis was limited to V-J combinations with a frequency above 0.0001, which together covered roughly 99% of the repertoires. A TCR clonal expansion and chaos score per V-J combination was defined as the ratio of F50 clonal expansion to chaos observed in the TCRdist matrix. Welch's t-statistics and random forest were used to reduce the features to 10 to 15 V-J combinations, which were then used as input to a naive Bayes classifier. The Morisita-Horn index was used to measure how similar the thyroid and blood repertoires were. TCRdb handled the public reads itself, with Q25 trimming in fastp and clone calling in MiXCR, and kept productive beta chains. Entries are consolidated by CDR3 protein sequence, retaining the most common genes and DNA. Clone size and V and J calls follow TCRdb, not the original study. The sample profile shows about 740,000 distinct CDR3 sequences; roughly two fifths of them were found once. The ten largest make up approximately 43% of the sample.

Concerning this clonotype: Its antigen remains unidentified. Qualities for individual bases were not recorded, and no much larger clone is one base off.

Ophthalmopathy patients had moderately to severely active disease, Clinical Activity Score of at least 3, NOSPECS grade of at least 4, and disease duration under 3 months. Patients with other autoimmune diseases, uncontrolled infections, pregnancy or lactation were excluded. Diagnosis was based on clinical symptoms, serum thyroxine, TRAb, thyroid ultrasound and orbital computed tomography. Using Ficoll-Paque density gradient centrifugation, PBMCs were isolated from 10 ml of fresh peripheral blood. Total RNA was extracted with Trizol reagent and quality-checked on an Agilent 2100 Bioanalyzer. The chain is assembled from TRBV7-6 and TRBJ1-3, with no D gene named confidently. The receptor's source is an adult man with Graves' ophthalmopathy. Sequenced input: peripheral blood. The CDR3 region: CASSVRPGLGNTIYF. The sequenced DNA: TGTGCCAGCAGCGTTCGGCCAGGACTTGGAAACACCATATATTTT.